By share, the clone carrying this T cell receptor beta chain ranks as medium-sized. Stable hyperthyroidism: no ophthalmopathy progression over 18 months of follow-up. The patients, who ranged from 18 to 65 in age, presented with newly diagnosed hyperthyroidism lasting under 2 months. Each diagnosis drew on symptoms, thyroxine, TRAb, thyroid ultrasound and orbital computed tomography findings. This record comes from a study of T cells in Graves' hyperthyroidism and ophthalmopathy. Study-level background: At the time of initial diagnosis and before any treatment, peripheral blood was collected.

From RNA transcripts, TCR beta CDR3 regions were amplified. Initially, a first-round RT-PCR of the TCR CDR3 employed the HTBI primer set. TCRdb independently ran MiXCR on the multiplex PCR reads; one entry per CDR3 protein. The sample contains about 420,000 distinct CDR3 sequences, 12% to 15% of which appear only once. This sequence was found in a woman aged 18 to 35 with Graves' hyperthyroidism. Material for sequencing was blood.

DNA of the CDR3: TGTGCCAGCAGCCCCCACCCAGAGGGAACGCCCTATGGCTACACCTTC. This encodes CASSPHPEGTPYGYTF. This chain connects TRBV7-8 to TRBJ1-2; D call uncertain. The V gene's germline CDR1 is SGHVS and CDR2 FQNEAQ. Between the trimmed V and J ends, which lost 5 bases and 4 bases, there was a span of 20 bases. This CDR3 region has 16 residues.